These T cell receptor beta chains were read from a single sample in a study of blood T cell repertoires in COVID-19. Measured with immunoSEQ multiplex PCR; TCRdb has only the in-frame clones, and not every one. The table lists roughly 30,000 clones, just over 90% of them singletons. Material for sequencing was peripheral blood. The source is a man aged 55 to 70 with acute or convalescent COVID-19. The CDR3 runs from the conserved cysteine through the conserved F or W. D genes are given only for firm matches. Not all rows give a size; the values are once, few, many and, for expanded clones, a class.

j_call d_call clone_size cdr3_length v_call cdr3_nt cdr3_aa
TRBJ1-2 TRBD1 NA 13 TRBV27 TGTGCCAGCAGGACAGGGGGCGTCGCTGGCTACACCTTC CASRTGGVAGYTF
TRBJ1-2 TRBD1 NA 13 TRBV20-1 TGCAGTGCTAGTTCCGGGACAGACTATGGCTACACCTTC CSASSGTDYGYTF
TRBJ2-1 TRBD2 NA 17 TRBV7-7 TGTGCTAGCAGCTTAGGCCCCCGGCTAGCGGGTTACAATGAGCAGTTCTTC CASSLGPRLAGYNEQFF
TRBJ2-1 TRBD1 NA 13 TRBV29-1 TGCAGCGTTGAAGGGCGACAGGGCTATGAGCAGTTCTTC CSVEGRQGYEQFF
TRBJ2-3 TRBD1 NA 15 TRBV7-9 TGTGCCAGCAGCTTGACGGGACAGGGCACAGATACGCAGTATTTT CASSLTGQGTDTQYF
TRBJ1-5 NA NA 13 TRBV7-2 TGTGCCAGCAGCATGACAGTAAATCAGCCCCAGCATTTT CASSMTVNQPQHF
TRBJ1-1 TRBD1 NA 16 TRBV7-6 TGTGCCAGCAGCCCTAGACAGGGTCGGGGCAACACTGAAGCTTTCTTT CASSPRQGRGNTEAFF
TRBJ2-7 NA NA 15 TRBV7-2 TGTGCCAGCAGCTTAGATGGTGCCAGGGGAGACGAGCAGTACTTC CASSLDGARGDEQYF
TRBJ1-1 NA NA 12 TRBV5-4 TGTGCCAGCAGCGCGGTGAACACTGAAGCTTTCTTT CASSAVNTEAFF
TRBJ2-1 TRBD2 NA 15 TRBV10-3 TGTGCCATCAGTGAGTCTGCGGGAGCGGTGAATGAGCAGTTCTTC CAISESAGAVNEQFF
TRBJ2-3 TRBD2 NA 15 TRBV14 TGTGCCAGCGGGAAGGCACTAGCGGGGACAGATACGCAGTATTTT CASGKALAGTDTQYF
TRBJ2-1 TRBD2 NA 16 TRBV5-1 TGCGCCAGCAGCTTGGAGAGGACTAGCGGGAGCCCTGAGCAGTTCTTC CASSLERTSGSPEQFF
TRBJ2-1 NA NA 16 TRBV2 TGTGCCAGCAGTGAAGGGGTCAGGCCGGCCTACAATGAGCAGTTCTTC CASSEGVRPAYNEQFF
TRBJ1-6 NA NA 15 TRBV7-6 TGTGCCAGCAGCTGGAATCAGGGCAACAATTCACCCCTCCACTTT CASSWNQGNNSPLHF
TRBJ2-1 TRBD2 NA 15 TRBV9 TGTGCCAGCAGCCCCCGGGTAGCGGGCTCGAATGAGCAGTTCTTC CASSPRVAGSNEQFF
TRBJ2-2 NA NA 15 TRBV4-3 TGCGCCAGCAGCCAAGCGGAGGGGGCTGCCGGGGAGCTGTTTTTT CASSQAEGAAGELFF
TRBJ1-2 TRBD1 NA 14 TRBV7-2 TGTGCCAGCAGCTTAATTGTGGACAGGGATGGCTACACCTTC CASSLIVDRDGYTF
TRBJ1-3 TRBD1 once 18 TRBV2 TGTGCCAGCTGGGGGTTCGGGACAGAAAGCTTCTCTGGAAACACCATATATTTT CASWGFGTESFSGNTIYF
TRBJ1-6 NA few 14 TRBV28 TGTGCCAGCAGCAAAGTAAGACTCAATTCACCCCTCCACTTT CASSKVRLNSPLHF
TRBJ2-5 NA NA 13 TRBV5-1 TGCGCCAGCAGCGTACAGGGCGAAGAGACCCAGTACTTC CASSVQGEETQYF
TRBJ2-7 TRBD1 once 14 TRBV9 TGTGCCAGCAGCGTGTCGGGACAGGGTTACGAGCAGTACTTC CASSVSGQGYEQYF
TRBJ1-2 NA NA 14 TRBV2 TGTGCCAGCTACATTGTGCGGGGGGCGAAGGGCTACACCTTC CASYIVRGAKGYTF
TRBJ1-1 NA NA 14 TRBV5-1 TGCGCCAGCAGCTTGGAGGGCGGGGGCACTGAAGCTTTCTTT CASSLEGGGTEAFF
TRBJ1-5 TRBD1 once 18 TRBV4-1 TGCGCCAGCAGCCAAGGCCCACTTTCAGGGGGCTCGGATCAGCCCCAGCATTTT CASSQGPLSGGSDQPQHF
TRBJ2-5 NA once 15 TRBV5-4 TGTGCCAGCAGCTCCCTCGCACAGTCCCGGGAGACCCAGTACTTC CASSSLAQSRETQYF